The 31 T cell receptor beta chains reported below all come from one sample, sequenced in a study of neurological immune-mediated disorders (dated by TCRdb to between 2017 and 2020). Libraries were built with 5' RACE. Sequencing took place on an Illumina HiSeq 2500. The public reads were reprocessed in TCRdb via fastp at Q25 and MiXCR, keeping in-frame beta chains. Merged by CDR3 protein, the rows form single entries marked with the most common genes and DNA. The sample includes about 52,000 distinct CDR3 sequences, with roughly 3.5% observed a single time. The ten biggest clones cover less than 2% of the sample. Input material: PBMCs. The receptors were gathered from a man under 40 with multiple sclerosis.

This clonotype was recorded at least ten times. The gene calls are TRBV27 and TRBJ2-1; D remains unclear. The CDR3 covers 14 residues. The germline V gene encodes CDR1 MNHEY and CDR2 SMNVEV (reference sequence). Trimming shortened V by 0 bases and J by 10 bases, and 13 bases separated the two germline ends. DNA for the CDR3: TGTGCCAGCAGTTTATCCCGTCCCATACCCGAGCAGTTCTTC. Encoded protein: CASSLSRPIPEQFF.

Many counts were recorded for this clonotype. The genes are TRBV7-8 and TRBJ1-2, with D tentatively TRBD1 (6 bases). Germline values: CDR1 SGHVS, CDR2 FQNEAQ. V gave up 4 bases and J gave up 4 bases, with 16 bases separating them. The CDR3 is made up of 15 amino acids. CDR3 sequence reads: CASSSGTGLSYGYTF. CDR3 DNA sequence: TGTGCCAGCAGCTCGGGAACAGGGTTGAGCTATGGCTACACCTTC.

This clonotype was seen ten or more times. J is TRBJ2-2 and V is TRBV6-5; D ambiguous. Deletions cut 2 bases from V and 0 bases from J, with 7 bases between. This CDR3 has 15 residues. Germline CDR1 reads MNHEY; CDR2 reads SVGAGI. The CDR3 nucleotides read TGTGCCAGCAGTTACGCGACCCCGAACACCGGGGAGCTGTTTTTT. Translating it yields CASSYATPNTGELFF.

The sample holds many counts of this clonotype. This sequence joins TRBV12-3 or TRBV12-4 and TRBJ2-1; 10 bases match TRBD1. The V segment lost 5 bases and the J segment 8 bases; nucleotides outside the gene matches: 6. The CDR3 extends over 14 amino acids. The CDR3 coding sequence is TGTGCCAGCAGTCCGAGACAGGGGGCCGATGAGCAGTTCTTC. Translation: CASSPRQGADEQFF.

In regard to this clonotype: The junction departs from the called germline gene at one end, perhaps through a read error. The chain recombines TRBV5-5 with TRBJ1-5; 7 nucleotides align to TRBD1. CDR3 length: 13 amino acids. Germline CDR1 reads SGHKS; CDR2 reads YYEKEE (reference sequence). CDR3 sequence (DNA): TGTGCCAGCAGCCAACAGGGGAATCAGCCCCAGAATTTT. It encodes CASSQQGNQPQNF.

Details on this clonotype: Its ends do not fully match the called genes, so a read error is possible. The rearrangement uses TRBV6-5 and TRBJ1-6; D uncertain. The CDR3 has 13 amino acids. Per the germline V gene, CDR1 is MNHEY and CDR2 is SVGAGI. CDR3 sequence (DNA): TGTGCCAGCAGACGGGGTAGTTATTCACCCCTCAACTTT. Protein: CASRRGSYSPLNF.

This clonotype was recorded many times. The junction shows a germline mismatch at one end, possibly a read error. The chain carries TRBV10-3 and TRBJ1-5; D remains ambiguous. Per the germline V gene, CDR1 is ENHRY and CDR2 is SYGVKD. This CDR3 is built from 14 residues. CDR3 sequence (DNA): TGTGCCATCAGTGAAGGCCTTAGCAATCAGCCCCAGAATTTT. It translates to CAISEGLSNQPQNF.

There are many counts of this clonotype. The rearrangement uses TRBV6-2 or TRBV6-3 and TRBJ2-7, with D possibly TRBD2 on 5 matching bases. This CDR3 is built from 14 residues. Per germline, CDR1 MNHEY and CDR2 SVGEGT. Trimming cost V 6 bases and J 7 bases, with 19 bases left between them. CDR3 DNA sequence: TGTGCCAGCAGGTCCGGGGTCGGCCTAAGGGAGCAGTACTTC. This encodes CASRSGVGLREQYF.

This clonotype has a count of ten or more. The chain links TRBV5-1 to TRBJ2-1; D is perhaps TRBD2 (5 bases). Germline lookup yields CDR1 SGHRS and CDR2 YFSETQ. The CDR3 totals 14 residues. V was pared by 4 bases and J by 3 bases, with 11 bases between. Written as DNA, the CDR3 is TGCGCCAGCAGCCTGACTACCCTCTACAATGAGCAGTTCTTC. This translates into CASSLTTLYNEQFF.

In its sample, this clonotype was seen many times. The V gene is TRBV3-1, the J gene TRBJ2-7, with D possibly TRBD1 on 5 matching bases. In germline, CDR1 is LGHDT, CDR2 YNNKEL (reference sequence). The CDR3 has 14 residues. Trimming shortened V by 1 base and J by 2 bases, and 9 bases separated the two germline ends. The CDR3 protein is CASSQVDSTYEQYF. The CDR3 DNA is TGTGCCAGCAGCCAAGTAGACAGCACCTACGAGCAGTACTTC.

This clonotype was detected many times. The junction departs from the called germline gene at one end, perhaps through a read error. The rearrangement links TRBV28 to TRBJ1-5; D gene unclear. The CDR3 totals 14 residues. Germline values: CDR1 MDHEN, CDR2 SYDVKM. The CDR3 spells CASSGMGGYQPQNF. Written as DNA, the CDR3 is TGTGCCAGCAGTGGGATGGGTGGCTATCAGCCCCAGAATTTT.

Many counts were recorded for this clonotype. The chain recombines TRBV5-1 with TRBJ2-1, with TRBD2 matching over 11 bases. This CDR3 is 14 amino acids long. Germline values: CDR1 SGHRS, CDR2 YFSETQ. Trimming at V came to 5 bases and at J to 7 bases, leaving 5 bases not matched to a gene. CDR3 coding DNA: TGCGCCAGCAGTTCCAGGACTAGCGGGAATGAGCAGTTCTTC. It is translated as CASSSRTSGNEQFF.

The sample holds many counts of this clonotype. The rearrangement links TRBV5-1 to TRBJ1-1; perhaps TRBD1 as D (5 bases). The CDR3 loop spans 16 amino acids. V dropped 0 bases and J dropped 4 bases, with 16 bases sitting between them. CDR1 and CDR2 (germline): SGHRS, YFSETQ. The CDR3 DNA reads as TGCGCCAGCAGCTTGGAGGGGCCGGGGGTAGGCACTGAAGCTTTCTTT. Its protein is CASSLEGPGVGTEAFF. Combining the CDR3 with reference TRBV5-1 and TRBJ1-1 gives the whole variable domain KAGVTQTPRYLIKTRGQQVTLSCSPISGHRSVSWYQQTPGQGLQFLFEYFSETQRNKGNFPGRFSGRQFSNSRSEMNVSTLELGDSALYLCASSLEGPGVGTEAFFGQGTRLTVV.

This clonotype occurred many times. The chain is built from TRBV29-1 and TRBJ2-3; 9 nucleotides match TRBD2. Per germline, CDR1 SQVTM and CDR2 ANQGSEA. The CDR3 has 13 residues. Losses at the gene ends were 3 bases for V and 4 bases for J; bases not matched to a gene: 2. CDR3 coding DNA: TGCAGCGTTGAGGGACTAGCTCCAGATACGCAGTATTTT. The encoded protein is CSVEGLAPDTQYF.

This clonotype was recorded a few times. The chain employs TRBV10-3 and TRBJ2-1; no definite D call. The CDR3 totals 13 residues. The germline CDR1 and CDR2 sequences are ENHRY and SYGVKD. Trimming cost V 4 bases and J 6 bases, with 10 bases left between them. The CDR3 loop reads CAISAVSGNEQFF. The CDR3 coding sequence is TGTGCCATCAGTGCGGTCTCCGGCAATGAGCAGTTCTTC.

This clonotype was detected many times. The CDR3 ends on some other residue instead of the conserved phenylalanine or tryptophan, so this is likely a read error. This chain uses TRBV9 with TRBJ2-6; D may be TRBD2 (5 bases). The CDR3 extends over 15 amino acids. V lost 0 bases and J lost 4, with 8 bases in between. From germline, CDR1 is SGDLS and CDR2 YYNGEE. The DNA of the CDR3 is TGTGCCAGCAGCGTAGTGAGGGCCGGGGCCAACGTCCTGACTAAC. Amino acids: CASSVVRAGANVLTN.

This clonotype was counted ten times or more. The rearrangement uses TRBV3-1 and TRBJ1-3; the D is unclear. The V gene lost 4 bases and the J gene lost 7 bases, with 5 bases spanning the gap. The CDR3 is 11 residues long. CDR1 is LGHDT and CDR2 is YNNKEL in the germline V gene (reference sequence). CDR3: CASSPGNTIYF. CDR3 nucleotides: TGTGCCAGCAGCCCGGGCAACACCATATATTTT.

The sample holds many counts of this clonotype. The chain is built from TRBV6-5 and TRBJ2-7; D uncertain. Germline V lookup: CDR1 MNHEY, CDR2 SVGAGI. V was trimmed by 2 bases and J by 3 bases, leaving 11 bases between them. The CDR3 has 14 amino acids. DNA of the CDR3: TGTGCCAGCAGTTACGGCGGAGAGAACTACGAGCAGTACTTC. Translating gives CASSYGGENYEQYF.

This clonotype occurred many times. V and J are TRBV5-5 and TRBJ2-1; TRBD2 aligns across 7 bases. The CDR3 loop spans 14 amino acids. The germline V gene encodes CDR1 SGHKS and CDR2 YYEKEE (reference sequence). The trim removed 2 bases at V and 3 bases at J, leaving 2 bases unmatched. This CDR3 reads CASSFGGNYNEQFF. The CDR3 DNA follows: TGTGCCAGCAGCTTCGGGGGGAACTACAATGAGCAGTTCTTC.

This clonotype has at least ten counts. This chain uses TRBV4-1 with TRBJ2-7; D may be TRBD1 (5 bases). Trimming took 5 bases from V and 1 from J, leaving 18 bases between them. The CDR3 loop spans 16 amino acids. Germline V lookup: CDR1 MGHRA, CDR2 YSYEKL. The CDR3 DNA follows: TGCGCCAGCAGCGTGGGGTGGACAATAAGTTCCTACGAGCAGTACTTC. This translates into CASSVGWTISSYEQYF.

This clonotype was recorded at least ten times. This chain uses TRBV7-6 with TRBJ2-3; possibly TRBD2 for D (6 bases). The germline CDR1 and CDR2 sequences are SGHVS and FNYEAQ. V gave up 4 bases and J gave up 0 bases, with 14 bases separating them. This CDR3 has 16 residues. The CDR3 loop reads CASSSGLGESTDTQYF. As DNA, the CDR3 is TGTGCCAGCAGCTCGGGACTGGGGGAGAGCACAGATACGCAGTATTTT.

This clonotype showed up many times. This rearrangement joins TRBV12-3 or TRBV12-4 to TRBJ2-7; D not certain. CDR3 size: 14 residues. V was cut by 1 base and J by 5 bases, with 12 bases left in between. CDR3 coding DNA: TGTGCCAGCAGTTTAGTAGTGGGGTTCGACGAGCAGTACTTC. Translated: CASSLVVGFDEQYF.

This clonotype was seen at least ten times. The DNA is left out, because the CDR3 cannot be placed on it with certainty; the CDR3 is given as TCRdb lists it. The chain is built from TRBV12-3 or TRBV12-4 and TRBJ1-5. The CDR3 region is 14 residues in length, termini included. The CDR3 here is CASSLAFGLGTQNF.

This clonotype was seen a few times. The junction does not match germline at one end; this may be a read error. This chain links TRBV27 with TRBJ1-6, with TRBD1 as a possible D gene (5 bases). The CDR3 is 15 residues long. Germline values: CDR1 MNHEY, CDR2 SMNVEV (reference sequence). The CDR3 DNA reads TGTGCCAGCAGTTTATCGAATGGGGGTAATTCACCCCTCAACTTT. Translation: CASSLSNGGNSPLNF.

In its sample, this clonotype was seen many times. This chain uses TRBV5-1 with TRBJ2-1; perhaps TRBD2 as D (6 bases). V was trimmed by 0 bases and J by 0 bases, leaving 10 bases between them. This CDR3 region has 16 residues. Germline lookup yields CDR1 SGHRS and CDR2 YFSETQ. In nucleotides, the CDR3 is TGCGCCAGCAGCTTGGGTGCGGGGAGCTCCTACAATGAGCAGTTCTTC. This gives the protein CASSLGAGSSYNEQFF.

This clonotype was seen many times. V is TRBV20-1 and J is TRBJ2-5; 8 bases fit TRBD1. Germline trimming cut 1 base from V and 4 bases from J; bases unmatched to any gene: 5. The CDR3 contains 14 residues. Looked up from germline, CDR1 is DFQATT and CDR2 is SNEGSKA (reference sequence). The CDR3 sequence is CSARAYRGSETQYF. In DNA, the CDR3 is TGCAGTGCTAGAGCCTACAGGGGGTCAGAGACCCAGTACTTC.

This clonotype was seen ten or more times. One end of the junction does not line up with germline, which may come from a read error. This chain uses TRBV6-5 with TRBJ1-1; the D is unclear. CDR1 and CDR2 from the germline V gene are MNHEY and SVGAGI. CDR3 length: 12 amino acids. CDR3 bases: TGTGCCAGCGGTTATCGGGACACTGAAGCTTTCTTT. Translated: CASGYRDTEAFF.

This clonotype has a count of ten or more. V is TRBV12-3 or TRBV12-4 and J is TRBJ2-7; tentatively, D is TRBD1 (5 bases). The CDR3 is 12 residues long. V was shortened by 4 bases and J by 7 bases, with 11 bases between the two germline ends. CDR3 amino acids: CASSSGAWEQYF. The CDR3 DNA is TGTGCCAGCAGTTCTGGGGCCTGGGAGCAGTACTTC.

Remarks on this clonotype: It may be a read error: a sequence one base away is much more abundant. The chain employs TRBV20-1 and TRBJ1-1, with a weak D call TRBD1 (5 bases). Germline CDR1 reads DFQATT; CDR2 reads SNEGSKA (reference sequence). With 6 bases removed from V and 6 bases from J, the gap between germline ends came to 11 bases. The CDR3 length is 11 residues. The CDR3 coding sequence is TGCAGTGCCCAACGGGACCCTGAAGCTTTCTTT. Amino acid sequence: CSAQRDPEAFF.

In this sample, this clonotype turned up many times. The rearrangement links TRBV5-6 to TRBJ1-2, with D perhaps TRBD1 (5 bases). The CDR3 contains 13 residues. Germline CDR1 is SGHDT and CDR2 is YYEEEE. V was trimmed by 4 bases and J by 11 bases, leaving 18 bases between them. The DNA of the CDR3 is TGTGCCAGCAGCCGGAACCGGGACTTTGGGTACACCTTC. Amino acid sequence: CASSRNRDFGYTF.

This clonotype was picked up many times. The chain carries TRBV20-1 and TRBJ1-2; the D gene is possibly TRBD1 (5 bases). V was trimmed by 0 bases and J by 3 bases, leaving 17 bases between them. Germline V gene lookup returns CDR1 DFQATT and CDR2 SNEGSKA (reference sequence). The CDR3 consists of 16 residues. CDR3 protein: CSAREAGPRVDYGYTF. Here the CDR3 DNA reads TGCAGTGCTAGAGAGGCGGGACCTAGGGTAGACTATGGCTACACCTTC.